These T cell receptor beta chains were read from a single sample in a study of T cell responses to AZD1222 COVID-19 vaccine. Assay: immunoSEQ multiplex PCR; the TCRdb copy retains only in-frame clones and omits some. The table has 100,000 to 150,000 clones, approximately 85% seen once. Specimen: peripheral blood, collected on day 0 of AZD1222 vaccination. The source of these receptors is an adult in good health. CDR3s include the opening cysteine and the closing phenylalanine or tryptophan. The order of the fields is J gene, V gene, D gene, clone size, CDR3 DNA, CDR3 protein. The D gene is left open where the match is weak. Expanded clones are given a class, and other clones once, few, many or no size at all.

TRBJ2-5	TRBV5-1	NA	NA	TGCGCCAGCAGCTTGGAGGGAAGCAGGGACGGAGAGACCCAGTACTTC	CASSLEGSRDGETQYF
TRBJ2-1	TRBV27	NA	NA	TGTGCCAGCAGTTCTTCCAGGAGCTCCTACAATGAGCAGTTCTTC	CASSSSRSSYNEQFF
TRBJ1-5	TRBV5-4	TRBD1	NA	TGTGCCAGCAGCAACGCCGGGACAGGGAGCCGGGGCAATCAGCCCCAGCATTTT	CASSNAGTGSRGNQPQHF
TRBJ2-7	TRBV19	TRBD1	NA	TGTGCCAGTAGTTCCCCGGGACAGGGTGGGAGAGGCGAGCAGTACTTC	CASSSPGQGGRGEQYF
TRBJ1-6	TRBV6-5	NA	few	TGTGCCAGCAGTTCTGGGGGGGCGCCACATTCACCCCTCCACTTT	CASSSGGAPHSPLHF
TRBJ1-5	TRBV7-2	NA	NA	TGTGCCAGCAGCTTAACGGGGAGTCTCCAGCCCCAGCATTTT	CASSLTGSLQPQHF
TRBJ1-1	TRBV12-3/TRBV12-4	NA	NA	TGTGCCAGCAGTTCCAGGGGCAAAGGAGCTTTCTTT	CASSSRGKGAFF
TRBJ1-5	TRBV6-1	NA	NA	TGTGCCAGCAGTGACAGGGCGGGAAGTCAGCCCCAGCATTTT	CASSDRAGSQPQHF
TRBJ1-5	TRBV30	NA	NA	TGTGCCTGGAGTGTAGGAACAGGGAATCAGCCCCAGCATTTT	CAWSVGTGNQPQHF
TRBJ1-1	TRBV5-8	NA	NA	TGTGCCAGCAGCTTGGGCCAGGGGGAAGCTTTCTTT	CASSLGQGEAFF
TRBJ2-6	TRBV7-6	NA	NA	TGTGCCAGCAGCTTAGCCGCAGGAGGGGCTGGGGCCAACGTCCTGACTTTC	CASSLAAGGAGANVLTF
TRBJ1-2	TRBV10-3	NA	NA	TGTGCCATCAGTGGCACGGGGAAGGAAAGTGGCTACACCTTC	CAISGTGKESGYTF
TRBJ1-2	TRBV6-5	NA	NA	TGTGCCAGCAGTTATGACAGCCCGGTTTATGGCTACACCTTC	CASSYDSPVYGYTF
TRBJ2-7	TRBV6-5	NA	NA	TGTGCCAGCAGTCGGACAGCCTCCTACGAGCAGTACTTC	CASSRTASYEQYF
TRBJ1-3	TRBV7-6	NA	NA	TGTGCCAGCAGCCCCAGTTCCCCTGGGGGGGCAGACACCATATATTTT	CASSPSSPGGADTIYF
TRBJ2-2	TRBV5-5	NA	NA	TGTGCCAGCAGCTTGGTGGGGGGCTCCGGGGAGCTGTTTTTT	CASSLVGGSGELFF
TRBJ2-7	TRBV6-6	NA	NA	TGTGCCAGCAGCAGGGCCCTGAAGGAGCAGTACTTC	CASSRALKEQYF
TRBJ2-2	TRBV7-7	TRBD2	NA	TGTGCTAGCGGGACACAGAGCGCGAACACCGGGGAGCTGTTTTTT	CASGTQSANTGELFF
TRBJ2-1	TRBV18	NA	NA	TGTGCCAGCTCACAAGGACAGAGAAGATACAATGAGCAGTTCTTC	CASSQGQRRYNEQFF
TRBJ1-1	TRBV7-9	NA	NA	TGTGCCAGCAGCTTAGAAGGGGGGACGAACACTGAAGCTTTCTTT	CASSLEGGTNTEAFF
TRBJ2-7	TRBV28	NA	NA	TGTGCCAGCGGGATTACCTACGAGCAGTACTTC	CASGITYEQYF
TRBJ2-7	TRBV10-3	TRBD1	once	TGTGCCATCAGTGAGTCCGGGACAGGGGGCTTTTACGAGCAGTACTTC	CAISESGTGGFYEQYF
TRBJ2-1	TRBV2	TRBD2	NA	TGTGCCAGCAGCGATCCGGGACTAGCGGTCCAGCAGTTCTTC	CASSDPGLAVQQFF
TRBJ2-6	TRBV27	TRBD1	NA	TGTGCCAGCAGGCCGACAGGGCCTTCTGGGGCCAACGTCCTGACTTTC	CASRPTGPSGANVLTF
TRBJ2-7	TRBV2	NA	few	TGTGCCAGCAGTGCCCGGGAAGGGTGGGACGAGCAGTACTTC	CASSAREGWDEQYF
TRBJ2-7	TRBV5-1	TRBD2	NA	TGCGCCAGCAGCTTGGCGGCTAGCGGGAGCTCCTACGAGCAGTACTTC	CASSLAASGSSYEQYF
TRBJ2-1	TRBV25-1	NA	NA	TGTGCCAGCAGTGAATCCCCGGGCAGGGGCTATGAGCAGTTCTTC	CASSESPGRGYEQFF